The 17 T cell receptor beta chains in this list originate from one sample, sequenced in a study of blood T cell repertoires in COVID-19. The protocol was immunoSEQ multiplex PCR, while the TCRdb copy is restricted to in-frame clones and leaves out a portion. The sample has hundreds of thousands of clones; 80% to 90% are singletons. Material for sequencing was PBMCs or T cells enriched from blood (not recorded which). The source is a woman aged 40 to 50 with acute COVID-19.

This clone has only one observation. V gene TRBV5-6 combines with J gene TRBJ1-3; no clear D. The CDR3 is 14 amino acids. The V end lost 1 base, the J end lost 2 bases, and 7 bases lay between the germline ends. Germline V CDR1 and CDR2: SGHDT, YYEEEE. As DNA, the CDR3 is TGTGCCAGCAGCTTGAGTAACACTGGAAACACCATATATTTT. Protein sequence: CASSLSNTGNTIYF.

The chain recombines TRBV11-3 with TRBJ2-1; 11 positions match TRBD2. Unmatched junction bases numbered 5, after V lost 3 bases and J lost 1 base. CDR1 and CDR2 (germline): SGHNT, YENEEA. The CDR3 extends over 17 amino acids. The DNA for the CDR3 is TGTGCCAGCAGCTTTATTGGGACTAGCGGATCCTACAATGAGCAGTTCTTC. This gives the protein CASSFIGTSGSYNEQFF.

The chain links TRBV6-5 to TRBJ2-7; D is perhaps TRBD1 (5 bases). The germline V gene encodes CDR1 MNHEY and CDR2 SVGAGI. Trimming took 0 bases from V and 6 from J, leaving 15 bases between them. The length of the CDR3 is 15 residues. The CDR3 coding sequence is TGTGCCAGCAGTTACTCAGGGGATCCGTCGGCCGAGCAGTACTTC. Amino acids: CASSYSGDPSAEQYF.

The chain recombines TRBV5-1 with TRBJ2-1, with 8 bases that match TRBD1. The CDR3 contains 15 residues. CDR1 SGHRS and CDR2 YFSETQ come from the germline V gene. The junction had 8 bases not matched to a gene; V was cut back by 0 bases and J by 9 bases. CDR3 region: CASSLDGQGRTEQFF. CDR3 nucleotides: TGCGCCAGCAGCTTGGATGGACAGGGACGCACTGAGCAGTTCTTC.

This chain uses TRBV3-1 (or the pseudogene TRBV3-2) with TRBJ2-3; D is undetermined. Looked up from germline, CDR1 is LGHDT and CDR2 is YNNKEL (reference sequence). V gave up 3 bases and J gave up 5 bases, with 21 bases separating them. There are 17 residues in the CDR3. The CDR3 region is CASSHREYAAGEDTQYF. The CDR3 DNA reads TGTGCCAGCAGCCATAGAGAATACGCAGCTGGAGAAGATACGCAGTATTTT.

The V call is TRBV12-3 or TRBV12-4, the J call TRBJ1-5, with D unclear. CDR3 length: 13 residues. Trimming cost V 3 bases and J 6 bases, with 9 bases left between them. The CDR3: CASSLVGSQPQHF. For the CDR3, the DNA is TGTGCCAGCAGTTTGGTGGGGAGTCAGCCCCAGCATTTT.

V and J are TRBV28 and TRBJ2-1, with 10 positions matching TRBD2. Trimming cost V 4 bases and J 5 bases; bases outside gene matches: 8. This CDR3 is built from 16 residues. Germline V lookup: CDR1 MDHEN, CDR2 SYDVKM. The CDR3 DNA reads TGTGCCAGCAGTTCCCCCAGCGGGAGGGCCCACAATGAGCAGTTCTTC. Translation gives CASSSPSGRAHNEQFF.

The J gene is TRBJ2-1, the V gene TRBV7-2; TRBD1 agrees at 7 bases. The CDR3 contains 16 residues. After removal of 6 bases from V and 7 bases from J, the junction contained 15 bases not matched to a gene. Germline loops: CDR1 SGHTA, CDR2 FQGNSA. Here the CDR3 DNA reads TGTGCCAGCAGAAACACAGGTCCCAGCAGGGGGAATGAGCAGTTCTTC. Its protein is CASRNTGPSRGNEQFF.

The rearrangement uses TRBV5-6 and TRBJ1-1; the match to TRBD1 covers 7 bases. The CDR3 is 15 amino acids. V shed 0 bases and J 8 bases; nucleotides not matched to a gene: 10. From germline, CDR1 is SGHDT and CDR2 YYEEEE. CDR3 loop: CASSLAPQGSGEAFF. CDR3 coding DNA: TGTGCCAGCAGCTTGGCTCCACAGGGGTCGGGGGAAGCTTTCTTT.

The genes are TRBV2 and TRBJ1-2, with 9 bases identical to TRBD1. Germline values: CDR1 SNHLY, CDR2 FYNNEI. The junction had 18 bases not matched to a gene; V was cut back by 6 bases and J by 4 bases. The CDR3 spans 18 residues. CDR3 residues: CASRVKGTGRPKGYGYTF. The CDR3 nucleotides read TGTGCCAGCAGAGTCAAGGGGACAGGGAGGCCCAAGGGCTATGGCTACACCTTC.

The chain joins TRBV2 to TRBJ2-7; 7 bases are a match to TRBD2. Germline values: CDR1 SNHLY, CDR2 FYNNEI. The CDR3 loop spans 16 amino acids. The junction had 7 bases not matched to a gene; V was cut back by 1 base and J by 1 base. The CDR3 sequence is CASSEVGGKGSYEQYF. The CDR3 DNA is TGTGCCAGCAGTGAAGTGGGGGGGAAGGGGTCCTACGAGCAGTACTTC.

The CDR3 reads CASSEQGISYETQYF. The CDR3, as DNA: TGTGCCAGCAGTGAGCAGGGGATCTCTTATGAGACCCAGTACTTC. The chain recombines TRBV2 with TRBJ2-5; weak D call: TRBD1 (6 bases). CDR1 and CDR2 from the germline V gene are SNHLY and FYNNEI. This CDR3 contains 15 residues. The V and J ends lost 3 bases and 5 bases respectively, with 16 bases between them.

The rearrangement links TRBV28 to TRBJ1-5; D remains ambiguous. Germline values: CDR1 MDHEN, CDR2 SYDVKM. The germline V and J ends were trimmed by 5 bases and 0 bases, with 14 bases remaining between them. The CDR3 is 16 amino acids. CDR3: CASSPGESYSNQPQHF. The CDR3 DNA reads TGTGCCAGCAGTCCTGGGGAGAGCTATAGCAATCAGCCCCAGCATTTT.

V usage is TRBV28 and J usage is TRBJ1-2; possible D gene TRBD1, 6 bases. Trimming pared 1 base from V and 6 bases from J, leaving 12 bases between. CDR1 MDHEN and CDR2 SYDVKM come from the germline V gene. This CDR3 is 14 amino acids long. In DNA, the CDR3 is TGTGCCAGCAGTTTATTAACAGGGCGCGATGGCTACACCTTC. It is translated as CASSLLTGRDGYTF.

The chain is built from TRBV10-3 and TRBJ1-6, with D possibly being TRBD1 (5 bases). CDR1 is ENHRY and CDR2 is SYGVKD in the germline V gene. V was trimmed by 4 bases and J by 9 bases, leaving 10 bases between them. The CDR3 contains 13 residues. The CDR3 region is CAISAGIGSPLHF. Here the CDR3 DNA reads TGTGCCATCAGTGCAGGGATTGGTTCACCCCTCCACTTT.

The chain has TRBV12-3 or TRBV12-4 and TRBJ2-7; D is perhaps TRBD2 (5 bases). With 8 bases removed from V and 3 bases from J, the gap between germline ends came to 14 bases. The CDR3 loop spans 13 amino acids. The CDR3 spells CASGTGIYYEQYF. DNA of the CDR3: TGTGCCAGCGGAACGGGGATTTACTACGAGCAGTACTTC.

The chain combines TRBV28 with TRBJ1-2; possible D gene TRBD1, 6 bases. This CDR3 has 17 amino acids. V lost 7 bases to trimming and J lost 3 bases, with 24 bases between them. CDR1 and CDR2 (germline): MDHEN, SYDVKM. The CDR3 DNA follows: TGTGCCAGCACCCTTGTACAGGGCCCCCGCCTTGACTATGGCTACACCTTC. This sequence encodes CASTLVQGPRLDYGYTF.